The 10 T cell receptor beta chains below all came from one sample that was sequenced in a study of cytomegalovirus exposure and HLA in healthy donors. 13 Jbeta primers and 60 Vbeta primers were used for the PCR. TCRdb's table, derived via immunoSEQ multiplex PCR, lists solely in-frame clones and lacks some. The sample carries about 130,000 clones, over 65% recorded once. The sequencing input was PBMCs. The receptors derive from a man between 18 and 35 years old in good health and CMV-seropositive.

The chain recombines TRBV2 with TRBJ2-1; 9 nucleotides align to TRBD2. There are 13 residues in the CDR3. Trimming cost V 9 bases and J 6 bases; bases outside gene matches: 6. Looked up from germline, CDR1 is SNHLY and CDR2 is FYNNEI. In DNA form, the CDR3 reads TGTGCCAGTTGTCTGCGGGGGGGCAATGAGCAGTTCTTC. This codes for CASCLRGGNEQFF.

The V call is TRBV10-2, the J call TRBJ2-1; 12 positions match TRBD2. The germline V gene has CDR1 WSHSY and CDR2 SAAADI. The CDR3 contains 14 residues. With V trimmed by 6 bases and J by 7 bases, 4 bases remained unmatched. In nucleotides, the CDR3 is TGCGCCAGCAGCCTAGCGGGGGGGCAGAATGAGCAGTTCTTC. Residues: CASSLAGGQNEQFF.

J is TRBJ1-2 and V is TRBV5-6, with D tentatively TRBD1 (6 bases). With 1 base removed from V and 9 bases from J, the gap between germline ends came to 16 bases. The germline CDR1 and CDR2 sequences are SGHDT and YYEEEE. This CDR3 is built from 14 residues. CDR3 residues: CASSLIAQGNRYTF. Here the CDR3 DNA reads TGTGCCAGCAGCTTGATCGCGCAGGGGAATCGCTACACCTTC.

The V and J genes are TRBV28 and TRBJ1-1; D perhaps matches TRBD1 (5 bases). Germline loops: CDR1 MDHEN, CDR2 SYDVKM. This CDR3 region has 15 residues. Trimming removed 6 bases from V and 0 bases from J, with 14 bases in between. The CDR3 reads CASSVGQLMNTEAFF. DNA of the CDR3: TGTGCCAGCAGCGTAGGACAACTCATGAACACTGAAGCTTTCTTT.

The V call is TRBV6-5, the J call TRBJ1-4; D is unresolved. Germline V CDR1 and CDR2: MNHEY, SVGAGI. Trimming took 0 bases from V and 0 from J, leaving 5 bases between them. This CDR3 comprises 15 residues. The CDR3 protein is CASSYSQATNEKLFF. DNA for the CDR3: TGTGCCAGCAGTTACTCGCAGGCAACTAATGAAAAACTGTTTTTT.

The V and J genes are TRBV5-1 and TRBJ2-5; no firm D call. The length of the CDR3 is 12 residues. V lost 0 bases, J lost 6 bases, and 6 bases lay in between. CDR1 is SGHRS and CDR2 is YFSETQ in the germline V gene. CDR3 in amino acids: CASSLEPKTQYF. CDR3 DNA sequence: TGCGCCAGCAGCTTGGAACCTAAGACCCAGTACTTC. Together with reference TRBV5-1 and TRBJ2-5, the CDR3 gives the full variable domain: KAGVTQTPRYLIKTRGQQVTLSCSPISGHRSVSWYQQTPGQGLQFLFEYFSETQRNKGNFPGRFSGRQFSNSRSEMNVSTLELGDSALYLCASSLEPKTQYFGPGTRLLVL.

This chain uses TRBV7-9 with TRBJ2-4, with 10 nucleotides matching TRBD2. Germline assignment: CDR1 SEHNR and CDR2 FQNEAQ (reference sequence). The CDR3 is made up of 14 amino acids. V lost 5 bases and J lost 8; bases outside the gene matches: 6. In DNA form, the CDR3 reads TGTGCCAGCAGCGGCACTAGCGGGGAGGACATTCAGTACTTC. Protein sequence: CASSGTSGEDIQYF.

J is TRBJ1-2 and V is TRBV27; TRBD1 agrees at 10 bases. The CDR3 is made up of 13 amino acids. Germline assignment: CDR1 MNHEY and CDR2 SMNVEV (reference sequence). V dropped 6 bases and J dropped 8; count of bases not matched to a gene: 6. CDR3 nucleotide sequence: TGTGCCAGCAGGCCCGGGACAGGGGACGGCTACACCTTC. Protein product: CASRPGTGDGYTF.

In DNA form, the CDR3 reads TGTGCCTGGAGTGGACGACAGTTTATCCATTCACCCCTCCACTTT. Its translation is CAWSGRQFIHSPLHF. The gene calls are TRBV30 and TRBJ1-6; perhaps TRBD1 as D (5 bases). Trimming pared 1 base from V and 8 bases from J, leaving 15 bases between. This CDR3 contains 15 residues. Looked up from germline, CDR1 is GTSNPN and CDR2 is SVGIG (reference sequence).

The chain combines TRBV5-6 with TRBJ1-4, with a possible D match to TRBD1 (6 bases). V was cut by 1 base and J by 8 bases, with 21 bases left in between. The CDR3 has 17 amino acids. Germline CDR1 reads SGHDT; CDR2 reads YYEEEE. In DNA form, the CDR3 reads TGTGCCAGCAGCTTGAGGTTAGGCAGGGGATTTACCGAAAAACTGTTTTTT. Amino acids: CASSLRLGRGFTEKLFF.